This is a list of T cell receptor beta chains from one sample in a study of blood T cell repertoires in COVID-19. TCRdb's copy holds only in-frame clones and misses some; the assay was immunoSEQ multiplex PCR. This sample carries about 400,000 clones, over 75% of them seen once, and the ten largest clones take around 1.9%. What was sequenced was PBMCs or T cells enriched from blood (not recorded which). Receptors were obtained from a man aged 40-55 years in a cohort exposed to, infected with or recovered from COVID-19 (not recorded which). Each CDR3 is given with its conserved first and last residue. The D gene is left open where the match is weak. Clone size is stated in some rows and not others, as once, few, many or a class when expanded.

V,size,D,J,DNA,CDR3
TRBV19,.,.,TRBJ1-3,TGTGCCAGTAGTATAGTCGGACAGACCTCTGGAAACACCATATATTTT,CASSIVGQTSGNTIYF
TRBV5-5,few,.,TRBJ1-1,TGTGCCAGCAGCTTGGATTTTGCAGTCCCCACTGAAGCTTTCTTT,CASSLDFAVPTEAFF
TRBV15,.,.,TRBJ1-4,TGTGCCACCAGCAGAGAAAAAGGGGCGTGGAGTGAAAAACTGTTTTTT,CATSREKGAWSEKLFF
TRBV18,.,TRBD1,TRBJ1-5,TGTGCCAGCTCACTACAGGGGGCCCTCAATCAGCCCCAGCATTTT,CASSLQGALNQPQHF
TRBV27,.,TRBD1,TRBJ1-2,TGTGCCAGCAGTCCGTTGGGGACAGGGTACTATGGCTACACCTTC,CASSPLGTGYYGYTF
TRBV5-1,.,TRBD2,TRBJ2-5,TGCGCCAGCAGCCCCCAGCCGACTAGCGGGAGAGAGACCCAGTACTTC,CASSPQPTSGRETQYF
TRBV15,.,TRBD1,TRBJ2-7,TGTGCCACCAGCCAGGCCAGGGGACAGAACTCCTACGAGCAGTACTTC,CATSQARGQNSYEQYF
TRBV5-1,.,TRBD1,TRBJ2-3,TGCGCCAGCAGCTCAGGACAGGGGTCAGATACGCAGTATTTT,CASSSGQGSDTQYF
TRBV19,.,TRBD2,TRBJ2-7,TGTGCCAGTAGGAGGCTAGCGGACCACACCTACGAGCAGTACTTC,CASRRLADHTYEQYF
TRBV3-1/TRBV3-2,.,.,TRBJ1-5,TGTGCCAGCAGCTCAGGTAATAGCAATCAGCCCCAGCATTTT,CASSSGNSNQPQHF
TRBV6-5,few,TRBD1,TRBJ1-5,TGTGCCAGCAACGGACAGGTTGGCAATCAGCCCCAGCATTTT,CASNGQVGNQPQHF
TRBV2,.,TRBD2,TRBJ2-3,TGTGCCAGCAGTGAATTGGGACTAGCGGGCCTCGGAGATACGCAGTATTTT,CASSELGLAGLGDTQYF
TRBV7-3,.,.,TRBJ2-1,TGTGCCAGCAGCTTACGCGGAACCTACAATGAGCAGTTCTTC,CASSLRGTYNEQFF
TRBV5-8,.,.,TRBJ2-7,TGTGCCAGCAGCGGGCCCAACTCCTACGAGCAGTACTTC,CASSGPNSYEQYF
TRBV11-2,once,.,TRBJ2-7,TGTGCCAGCAGCGCCCTTAGCGAGCAGTACTTC,CASSALSEQYF
TRBV19,few,.,TRBJ2-1,TGTGCCAGTAGCATCTTACATAGTACGAGGTACAATGAGCAGTTCTTC,CASSILHSTRYNEQFF
TRBV2,.,TRBD1,TRBJ2-7,TGTGCCAGCACCGCGGGACAGGGACCTGGGCAGCAGTACTTC,CASTAGQGPGQQYF
TRBV30,.,.,TRBJ1-1,TGTGCCTGGGTACAGGGGAACACTGAAGCTTTCTTT,CAWVQGNTEAFF
TRBV14,.,.,TRBJ2-1,TGTGCCAGCAGCCATGAGAGGGGGGGCTCCTACAATGAGCAGTTCTTC,CASSHERGGSYNEQFF
TRBV2,.,TRBD2,TRBJ2-7,TGTGCCAGCAGGGTAGCGGGAGGGTCTATTTACGAGCAGTACTTC,CASRVAGGSIYEQYF
TRBV9,.,.,TRBJ1-3,TGTGCCAGCAGCGCGGACAGCTCTGGAAACACCATATATTTT,CASSADSSGNTIYF
TRBV18,.,TRBD1,TRBJ1-1,TGTGCCAGCTCGGTGACAGGGGGCTCCACTGAAGCTTTCTTT,CASSVTGGSTEAFF
TRBV30,once,.,TRBJ2-1,TGTGCCTGGAGTGTACCCGTGGGGGGCTACAATGAGCAGTTCTTC,CAWSVPVGGYNEQFF
TRBV27,.,TRBD1,TRBJ1-1,TGTGCCAGCAGGAGCAACAGGGGCAGTCGGACTGAAGCTTTCTTT,CASRSNRGSRTEAFF
TRBV28,.,TRBD1,TRBJ1-2,TGTGCCAGCAGACCCGGGACAGGGCGGTATGGCTACACCTTC,CASRPGTGRYGYTF
TRBV27,.,.,TRBJ2-7,TGTGCCAGCAGTTCTCGGCGGAGTTACGAGCAGTACTTC,CASSSRRSYEQYF
TRBV10-2,.,TRBD2,TRBJ2-1,TGCGCCAGCAGTGATGCAAGGAGGGCGGGAGGGTACTACAATGAGCAGTTCTTC,CASSDARRAGGYYNEQFF
TRBV24-1,.,.,TRBJ1-6,TGTGCCACCAACAACATGCGGGGGCCCTTGGATTCACCCCTCCACTTT,CATNNMRGPLDSPLHF
TRBV2,once,.,TRBJ2-3,TGTGCCAGCAGGTTACAGGACCGCACAGATACGCAGTATTTT,CASRLQDRTDTQYF
TRBV5-1,.,TRBD2,TRBJ2-5,TGCGCCAGCAGCCCGGGGGGTCGGGAGACCCAGTACTTC,CASSPGGRETQYF
TRBV5-4,.,TRBD2,TRBJ2-2,TGTGCCAGCAGCTTGGCGGCTAGCGGGATGGCCGGGGAGCTGTTTTTT,CASSLAASGMAGELFF
TRBV3-1/TRBV3-2,.,.,TRBJ2-4,TGTGCCAGCAGCCACTTTGGCGGGGTCAAACAAGGGATTCAGTACTTC,CASSHFGGVKQGIQYF
TRBV6-5,.,TRBD1,TRBJ2-2,TGTGCCAGCAGACCGGGACAGGGGGCGTCCGGGGAGCTGTTTTTT,CASRPGQGASGELFF
TRBV5-1,.,.,TRBJ1-2,TGCGCCAGCAGCGTGGAGGGCCCGGGACAAAGTGGCTACACCTTC,CASSVEGPGQSGYTF
TRBV11-2,.,.,TRBJ2-2,TGTGCCAGCCGCACACCGAACACCGGGGAGCTGTTTTTT,CASRTPNTGELFF
TRBV7-2,.,TRBD2,TRBJ2-1,TGTGCCAGCAGCTTCGCCACTAGCGGGAGGCGCATCAATGAGCAGTTCTTC,CASSFATSGRRINEQFF
TRBV19,.,.,TRBJ1-5,TGTGCCAGTAGTATTGATGGTCGGGGGAGGGATCAGCCCCAGCATTTT,CASSIDGRGRDQPQHF
TRBV7-9,.,TRBD1,TRBJ1-4,TGTGCCAGCAGCTTATACGGACAGGGCCGTGAAAAACTGTTTTTT,CASSLYGQGREKLFF
TRBV5-1,.,.,TRBJ2-1,TGCGCCAGCAGCTCTACCGGGACAGCGGGCGGGTGGAATGAGCAGTTCTTC,CASSSTGTAGGWNEQFF
TRBV7-3,once,TRBD2,TRBJ2-1,TGTGCCAGCAGCTTAATGACCCGGACTAGCGGGGTCGATGAGCAGTTCTTC,CASSLMTRTSGVDEQFF
TRBV5-1,few,.,TRBJ2-2,TGCGCCAGCAGCCCGGACACCTCGAGCACCGGGGAGCTGTTTTTT,CASSPDTSSTGELFF
TRBV24-1,.,TRBD1,TRBJ2-3,TGTGCCACCAGTGACCCGGGACAGGGTGAGGCGCAGTATTTT,CATSDPGQGEAQYF
TRBV2,.,.,TRBJ1-5,TGTGCCAGCAGAGAAAGGACTTCAAATCAGCCCCAGCATTTT,CASRERTSNQPQHF
TRBV11-2,.,.,TRBJ2-2,TGTGCCAGCAGCTTGCAGTCCGCCGGGGAGCTGTTTTTT,CASSLQSAGELFF
TRBV6-1,.,.,TRBJ1-5,TGTGCCAGCAGGGAAGACAGTTCCCAGCCCCAGCATTTT,CASREDSSQPQHF
TRBV7-2,.,.,TRBJ2-5,TGTGCCACCTTAGCGGTGGGCCTTCGGGAGACCCAGTACTTC,CATLAVGLRETQYF
TRBV11-2,.,.,TRBJ2-6,TGTGCCAGCAGCTTAACGGGAACTGGGGCCAACGTCCTGACTTTC,CASSLTGTGANVLTF
TRBV4-2,.,.,TRBJ1-3,TGTGCCAGCAGCCAAGATCGCGCGGACTCTGGAAACACCATATATTTT,CASSQDRADSGNTIYF
TRBV6-5,.,TRBD1,TRBJ1-4,TGTGCCAGCAGTTCCCCCCTGACAGGGAGAAATGAAAAACTGTTTTTT,CASSSPLTGRNEKLFF
TRBV2,.,TRBD2,TRBJ2-3,TGTGCCAGCAGGGCAAGGACTAGCGGGAGTATTAGCACAGATACGCAGTATTTT,CASRARTSGSISTDTQYF
TRBV6-5,once,TRBD2,TRBJ2-3,TGTGCCAGCGGACGGATTGGCGGGAGCCCAGATACGCAGTATTTT,CASGRIGGSPDTQYF
TRBV15,.,.,TRBJ2-6,TGTGCCAGCGGGACAGCGAACTCTGGGGCCAACGTCCTGACTTTC,CASGTANSGANVLTF
TRBV5-1,.,.,TRBJ2-1,TGCGCCAGCAGCGTGGGAGAATTCGCCAATGAGCAGTTCTTC,CASSVGEFANEQFF
TRBV28,.,TRBD1,TRBJ1-2,TGTGCCAGCATCAAACAGGGGGCATATGGCTACACCTTC,CASIKQGAYGYTF
TRBV7-2,.,TRBD2,TRBJ2-1,TGTGCCAGCACCACTAGCGGGAGATTCGGTAATGAGCAGTTCTTC,CASTTSGRFGNEQFF